These 27 T cell receptor beta chains came from one sample sequenced in a study of T cell changes during pregnancy in multiple sclerosis. The protocol was immunoSEQ multiplex PCR, while the TCRdb copy is restricted to in-frame clones and leaves out a portion. The table records some 40,000 clones, approximately 91% of them present only once. The material was CD4+ T cells from peripheral blood mononuclear cells, obtained in the first trimester of pregnancy. The receptors derive from a female donor with multiple sclerosis, enrolled in a pregnancy study.

The V call is TRBV27, the J call TRBJ2-3, with a weak D call TRBD2 (5 bases). Germline-derived CDR1 and CDR2 are MNHEY and SMNVEV (reference sequence). V shed 2 bases and J shed 1 base, with 16 bases lying between them. CDR3 length: 17 amino acids. The CDR3 DNA reads as TGTGCCAGCAGTTTAGCGAGTCGAGGGTCTCGCACAGATACGCAGTATTTT. Residues: CASSLASRGSRTDTQYF.

This clone was seen a few times. The J gene is TRBJ2-3, the V gene TRBV6-1; D is unresolved. V was pared by 7 bases and J by 5 bases, with 10 bases between. The V gene's germline CDR1 is MNHNS and CDR2 SASEGT. This CDR3 region has 12 residues. The CDR3 DNA reads as TGTGCCAGCACAGGTTGGATAGATACGCAGTATTTT. As protein: CASTGWIDTQYF.

This clone has only a few counts. The rearrangement links TRBV6-5 to TRBJ1-1; D gene uncertain. Germline-derived CDR1 and CDR2 are MNHEY and SVGAGI. V dropped 8 bases and J dropped 0 bases, with 13 bases sitting between them. The CDR3 contains 14 residues. The CDR3 loop is CASSRVGMNTEAFF. CDR3 DNA sequence: TGTGCCAGCTCGAGGGTAGGGATGAACACTGAAGCTTTCTTT.

Here the CDR3 DNA reads TGTGCCAGCAGATCCTTGAGCGGGGAACTTTTCCTCTACGCCTACGAGCAGTACTTC. The encoded protein is CASRSLSGELFLYAYEQYF. This chain links TRBV27 with TRBJ2-7, with 7 bases lining up with TRBD2. From germline, CDR1 is MNHEY and CDR2 SMNVEV (reference sequence). J lost 2 bases, V lost 6 bases, and 22 bases had no gene match. This CDR3 is 19 amino acids long.

The rearrangement links TRBV5-4 to TRBJ1-3; weak D call: TRBD1 (5 bases). Germline V gene lookup returns CDR1 SGHNT and CDR2 YYREEE (reference sequence). The length of the CDR3 is 15 residues. The V gene lost 5 bases and the J gene lost 0 bases, with 12 bases spanning the gap. CDR3 sequence (DNA): TGTGCCAGCAGTTCGGACAAGTTCTCTGGAAACACCATATATTTT. Translated, it gives CASSSDKFSGNTIYF.

The rearrangement uses TRBV5-4 and TRBJ2-7, with 9 bases matching TRBD1. This CDR3 has 16 amino acids. V was pared by 3 bases and J by 0 bases, with 7 bases of the junction left unmatched. CDR1 SGHNT and CDR2 YYREEE come from the germline V gene (reference sequence). CDR3 nucleotide sequence: TGTGCCAGCAGCTCCGGGACAGGGTTCTCCTCCTACGAGCAGTACTTC. It is translated as CASSSGTGFSSYEQYF.

V and J are TRBV15 and TRBJ1-1, with D hard to call. V lost 0 bases, J lost 6 bases, and 14 bases lay in between. The CDR3 is 15 residues long. Germline V CDR1 and CDR2: LNHNV, YYDKDF (reference sequence). The CDR3 protein is CATSRDSPIIAEAFF. The CDR3 region has the DNA TGTGCCACCAGCAGAGATAGTCCGATAATCGCTGAAGCTTTCTTT.

This chain joins TRBV6-4 and TRBJ2-2; TRBD1 is a possible D gene (5 bases). Looked up from germline, CDR1 is MRHNA and CDR2 is SNTAGT. Deletions cut 6 bases from V and 4 bases from J, with 9 bases between. The CDR3 has 13 amino acids. The CDR3 region has the DNA TGTGCCAGCAGGGACACTCGCACCGGGGAGCTGTTTTTT. Translating gives CASRDTRTGELFF.

This clone has a handful of counts. The V call is TRBV19, the J call TRBJ1-1, with TRBD1 matching over 8 bases. J gave up 5 bases and V 5 bases, and 7 bases lay outside the gene matches. Germline V gene data show CDR1 as LNHDA and CDR2 as SQIVND (reference sequence). The CDR3 is 14 residues long. The CDR3 DNA reads as TGTGCCAGTAGTCTGACAGGGGTGGTGACTGAAGCTTTCTTT. As protein: CASSLTGVVTEAFF.

The V and J genes are TRBV7-2 and TRBJ2-1, with 9 bases identical to TRBD2. The ends lost 5 bases at V and 8 bases at J; junction bases unmatched: 4. Germline CDR1 reads SGHTA; CDR2 reads FQGNSA. This CDR3 is built from 13 residues. CDR3 sequence: CASSPRTSDEQFF. CDR3 nucleotides: TGTGCCAGCAGCCCCCGGACTAGCGATGAGCAGTTCTTC.

This rearrangement joins TRBV19 to TRBJ2-7; D is possibly TRBD2 (6 bases). V shed 3 bases and J shed 2 bases, with 26 bases lying between them. The CDR3 runs to 19 residues. The V gene's germline CDR1 is LNHDA and CDR2 SQIVND (reference sequence). The CDR3 nucleotides read TGTGCCAGTAGTATTCACGGAGGATTCGCGGCGGGGCCAGCCTACGAGCAGTACTTC. It yields the protein CASSIHGGFAAGPAYEQYF.

This chain uses TRBV27 with TRBJ2-3, with a weak D call TRBD2 (6 bases). The CDR3 extends over 14 amino acids. Per germline, CDR1 MNHEY and CDR2 SMNVEV (reference sequence). V lost 5 bases, J lost 2 bases, and 11 bases lay in between. The CDR3 reads CASSPGLPTDTQYF. Here the CDR3 DNA reads TGTGCCAGCAGTCCCGGACTACCCACAGATACGCAGTATTTT.

This clone was recorded a few times. V usage is TRBV11-2 and J usage is TRBJ1-5; D ambiguous. CDR1 and CDR2 from the germline V gene are SGHAT and FQNNGV. With 0 bases removed from V and 6 bases from J, the gap between germline ends came to 12 bases. The CDR3 is 15 residues long. The CDR3 spells CASSLDGADRQPQHF. DNA for the CDR3: TGTGCCAGCAGCTTAGATGGTGCAGATCGTCAGCCCCAGCATTTT.

This clone came up once. As DNA, the CDR3 is TGCGCCAGCAGCTCGTCGCAGGGATCACGGCAGTACTTC. It specifies CASSSSQGSRQYF. The chain is built from TRBV5-1 and TRBJ2-7; perhaps TRBD1 as D (5 bases). This CDR3 has 13 residues. Germline V gives CDR1 SGHRS, CDR2 YFSETQ. V was pared by 3 bases and J by 9 bases, with 16 bases between. Full variable domain (outside the CDR3, taken from reference TRBV5-1 and TRBJ2-7): KAGVTQTPRYLIKTRGQQVTLSCSPISGHRSVSWYQQTPGQGLQFLFEYFSETQRNKGNFPGRFSGRQFSNSRSEMNVSTLELGDSALYLCASSSSQGSRQYFGPGTRLTVT.

The chain employs TRBV18 and TRBJ2-7, with 7 bases identical to TRBD1. With V trimmed by 10 bases and J by 2 bases, 11 bases remained unmatched. The CDR3 runs 14 residues. Germline CDR1 reads KGHSH; CDR2 reads LQKENI. This CDR3 is CATTGQATPYEQYF. Here the CDR3 DNA reads TGTGCCACCACCGGACAGGCTACCCCCTACGAGCAGTACTTC.

The chain carries TRBV12-1 and TRBJ2-4; the D segment call TRBD2 is taken from the table without a DNA check. TRBV12-1 is assigned pseudogene status. The CDR3 covers 16 residues. The CDR3 is CASSFPAGVNKGIQYF. The CDR3 DNA follows: TGTGCCAGCAGCTTCCCCGCGGGAGTGAATAAAGGCATTCAGTACTTC.

This chain connects TRBV7-2 to TRBJ2-3; 7 nucleotides agree with TRBD1. Germline V gene lookup returns CDR1 SGHTA and CDR2 FQGNSA. The length of the CDR3 is 15 residues. With V trimmed by 3 bases and J by 4 bases, 7 bases remained unmatched. The CDR3 sequence is CASSFRRDSSDTQYF. In DNA form, the CDR3 reads TGTGCCAGCAGCTTCCGCAGGGACAGTTCAGATACGCAGTATTTT.

V gene TRBV6-6 combines with J gene TRBJ1-5, with 10 bases identical to TRBD1. This CDR3 has 16 amino acids. Germline trimming cut 5 bases from V and 2 bases from J; bases unmatched to any gene: 6. Germline V CDR1 and CDR2: MNHNY, SVGAGI (reference sequence). The CDR3 reads CASSTDRGRRNQPQHF. CDR3 in DNA: TGTGCCAGCAGTACTGACAGGGGGCGCCGCAATCAGCCCCAGCATTTT.

V gene TRBV11-1 combines with J gene TRBJ1-1; TRBD1 might be the D (6 bases). The V and J ends lost 5 bases and 0 bases respectively, with 13 bases between them. Germline V gives CDR1 SGHAT, CDR2 FQDESV (reference sequence). The CDR3 consists of 15 residues. CDR3 nucleotide sequence: TGTGCCAGCAGCCCCTGGACAGACATGAACACTGAAGCTTTCTTT. Its translation: CASSPWTDMNTEAFF.

The V and J genes are TRBV30 and TRBJ2-5, with a possible D match to TRBD2 (5 bases). The length of the CDR3 is 13 residues. Trimming shortened V by 2 bases and J by 5 bases, and 12 bases separated the two germline ends. Germline-derived CDR1 and CDR2 are GTSNPN and SVGIG (reference sequence). CDR3 nucleotide sequence: TGTGCCTGGAGTCGGGGTCTGTTGGAGACCCAGTACTTC. Translation gives CAWSRGLLETQYF.

The chain is built from TRBV6-6 and TRBJ2-5; D unclear. The germline gives CDR1 MNHNY, CDR2 SVGAGI (reference sequence). The CDR3 consists of 14 residues. V shed 2 bases and J shed 5 bases, with 12 bases lying between them. CDR3 DNA: TGTGCCAGCAGTTACCGCAGCAGGTGGGAGACCCAGTACTTC. Protein product: CASSYRSRWETQYF.

This clone was observed a handful of times. The CDR3 spells CASSALGTSGRREQFF. The CDR3 bases are TGTGCCAGCAGCGCATTAGGGACTAGCGGGAGAAGGGAGCAGTTCTTC. This chain connects TRBV7-9 to TRBJ2-1, with TRBD2 matching over 14 bases. Germline CDR1 SEHNR, CDR2 FQNEAQ (reference sequence). V lost 5 bases and J lost 10; bases outside the gene matches: 10. This CDR3 comprises 16 residues.

This sequence joins TRBV7-3 and TRBJ1-1; 9 nucleotides align to TRBD1. The CDR3 is made up of 13 amino acids. Trimming removed 5 bases from V and 5 bases from J; junction bases left unmatched: 3. Germline V gene sequence: CDR1 SGHTA, CDR2 FQGTGA. This chain's CDR3 is CASSPTGGTEAFF. CDR3 in DNA: TGTGCCAGCAGCCCGACAGGGGGGACTGAAGCTTTCTTT. The full variable domain, its missing parts supplied by reference TRBV7-3 and TRBJ1-1, is GAGVSQTPSNKVTEKGKYVELRCDPISGHTALYWYRQSLGQGPEFLIYFQGTGAADDSGLPNDRFFAVRPEGSVSTLKIQRTERGDSAVYLCASSPTGGTEAFFGQGTRLTVV.

The V call is TRBV9, the J call TRBJ1-1; a possible D gene is TRBD1 (6 bases). The CDR3 consists of 17 residues. The V gene's germline CDR1 is SGDLS and CDR2 YYNGEE. Trimming pared 4 bases from V and 1 base from J, leaving 20 bases between. The CDR3: CASSLSLRRGTNTEAFF. CDR3 bases: TGTGCCAGCAGCTTATCCCTGAGAAGGGGGACGAACACTGAAGCTTTCTTT.

This clone was counted once. V is TRBV9 and J is TRBJ2-1; possible D gene TRBD2, 5 bases. CDR3 length: 13 amino acids. From germline, CDR1 is SGDLS and CDR2 YYNGEE. Trimming shortened V by 0 bases and J by 8 bases, and 9 bases separated the two germline ends. CDR3 DNA: TGTGCCAGCAGCGTAGCGGGAAGCCATGAGCAGTTCTTC. Translated: CASSVAGSHEQFF. Combining the CDR3 with reference TRBV9 and TRBJ2-1 gives the whole variable domain DSGVTQTPKHLITATGQRVTLRCSPRSGDLSVYWYQQSLDQGLQFLIQYYNGEERAKGNILERFSAQQFPDLHSELNLSSLELGDSALYFCASSVAGSHEQFFGPGTRLTVL.

The gene calls are TRBV5-1 and TRBJ1-1, with D unclear. The V end lost 2 bases, the J end lost 1 base, and 6 bases lay between the germline ends. Germline loops: CDR1 SGHRS, CDR2 YFSETQ. The CDR3 covers 13 residues. The CDR3 spells CASSLRENTEAFF. The CDR3 bases are TGCGCCAGCAGCTTACGAGAGAACACTGAAGCTTTCTTT.

This clone was picked up one time. The CDR3 region is CASRFRQGVPYNEQFF. The CDR3 DNA follows: TGTGCCAGCAGATTCAGACAGGGGGTACCTTACAATGAGCAGTTCTTC. The chain employs TRBV5-5 and TRBJ2-1, with 9 nucleotides matching TRBD1. The CDR3 extends over 16 amino acids. The junction had 10 bases not matched to a gene; V was cut back by 5 bases and J by 4 bases. Germline values: CDR1 SGHKS, CDR2 YYEKEE (reference sequence).